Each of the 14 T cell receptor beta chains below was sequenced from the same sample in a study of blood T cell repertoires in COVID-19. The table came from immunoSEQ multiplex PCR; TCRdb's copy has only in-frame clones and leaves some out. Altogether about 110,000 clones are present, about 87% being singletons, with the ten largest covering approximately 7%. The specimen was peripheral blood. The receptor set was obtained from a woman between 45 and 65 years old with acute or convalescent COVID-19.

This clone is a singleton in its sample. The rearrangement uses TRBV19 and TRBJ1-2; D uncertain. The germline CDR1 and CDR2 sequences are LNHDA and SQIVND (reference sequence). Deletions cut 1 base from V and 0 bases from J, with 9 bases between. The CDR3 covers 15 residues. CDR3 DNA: TGTGCCAGTAGTATAGTTGGGAGGACTAACTATGGCTACACCTTC. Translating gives CASSIVGRTNYGYTF.

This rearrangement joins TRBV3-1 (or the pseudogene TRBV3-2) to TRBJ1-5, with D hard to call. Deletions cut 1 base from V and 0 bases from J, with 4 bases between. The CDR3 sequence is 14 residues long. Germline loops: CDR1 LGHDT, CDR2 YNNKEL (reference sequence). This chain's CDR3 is CASSQGASNQPQHF. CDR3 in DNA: TGTGCCAGCAGCCAAGGGGCTAGCAATCAGCCCCAGCATTTT.

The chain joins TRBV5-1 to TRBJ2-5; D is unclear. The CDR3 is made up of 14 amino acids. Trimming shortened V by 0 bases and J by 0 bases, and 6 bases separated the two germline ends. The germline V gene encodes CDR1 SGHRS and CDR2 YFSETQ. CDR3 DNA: TGCGCCAGCAGCTTGGGGGCTTACCAAGAGACCCAGTACTTC. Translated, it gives CASSLGAYQETQYF.

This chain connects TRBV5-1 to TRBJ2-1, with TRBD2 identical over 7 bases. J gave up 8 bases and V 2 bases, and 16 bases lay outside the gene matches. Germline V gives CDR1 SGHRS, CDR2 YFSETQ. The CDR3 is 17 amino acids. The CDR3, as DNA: TGCGCCAGCAGCTTCCCCAATACCAGCGGGGTAGGGGATGAGCAGTTCTTC. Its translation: CASSFPNTSGVGDEQFF. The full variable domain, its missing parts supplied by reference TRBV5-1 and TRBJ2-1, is KAGVTQTPRYLIKTRGQQVTLSCSPISGHRSVSWYQQTPGQGLQFLFEYFSETQRNKGNFPGRFSGRQFSNSRSEMNVSTLELGDSALYLCASSFPNTSGVGDEQFFGPGTRLTVL.

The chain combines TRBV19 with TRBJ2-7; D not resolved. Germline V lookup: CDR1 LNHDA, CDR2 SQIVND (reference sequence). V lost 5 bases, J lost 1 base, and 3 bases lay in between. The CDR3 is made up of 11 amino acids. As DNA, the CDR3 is TGTGCCAGTAGTCAGTCCTACGAGCAGTACTTC. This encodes CASSQSYEQYF.

Written as DNA, the CDR3 is TGTGCCAGCAGCCAAGTTGTAAACGAGCAGTACTTC. This sequence encodes CASSQVVNEQYF. This sequence joins TRBV3-1 (or the pseudogene TRBV3-2) and TRBJ2-7, with D hard to call. CDR3 size: 12 residues. V was pared by 1 base and J by 5 bases, with 6 bases between. Per germline, CDR1 LGHDT and CDR2 YNNKEL (reference sequence).

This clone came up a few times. The CDR3 DNA reads TGTGCCATCAGTGAGGGAACAGATTTTTATGGCTACACCTTC. It is translated as CAISEGTDFYGYTF. V usage is TRBV10-3 and J usage is TRBJ1-2; no definite D call. V was pared by 2 bases and J by 5 bases, with 12 bases between. CDR3 length: 14 residues. CDR1 ENHRY and CDR2 SYGVKD come from the germline V gene.

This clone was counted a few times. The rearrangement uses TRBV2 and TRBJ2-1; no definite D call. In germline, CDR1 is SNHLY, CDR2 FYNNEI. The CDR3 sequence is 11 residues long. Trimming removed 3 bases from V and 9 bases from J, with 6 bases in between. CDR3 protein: CASSELSEQFF. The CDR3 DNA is TGTGCCAGCAGTGAGCTCAGTGAGCAGTTCTTC.

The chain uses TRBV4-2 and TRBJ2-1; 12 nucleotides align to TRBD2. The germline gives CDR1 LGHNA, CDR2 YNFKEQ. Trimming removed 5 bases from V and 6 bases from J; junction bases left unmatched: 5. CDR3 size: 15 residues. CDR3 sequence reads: CASSYTSGGFNEQFF. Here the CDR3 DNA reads TGTGCCAGCAGCTACACTAGCGGGGGGTTCAATGAGCAGTTCTTC.

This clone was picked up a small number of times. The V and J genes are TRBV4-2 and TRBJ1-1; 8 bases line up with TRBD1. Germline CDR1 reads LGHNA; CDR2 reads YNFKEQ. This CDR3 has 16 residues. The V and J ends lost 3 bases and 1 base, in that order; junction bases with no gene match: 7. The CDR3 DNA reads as TGTGCCAGCAGCCAGGAAAGTGGGACAGGGAACACTGAAGCTTTCTTT. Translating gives CASSQESGTGNTEAFF.

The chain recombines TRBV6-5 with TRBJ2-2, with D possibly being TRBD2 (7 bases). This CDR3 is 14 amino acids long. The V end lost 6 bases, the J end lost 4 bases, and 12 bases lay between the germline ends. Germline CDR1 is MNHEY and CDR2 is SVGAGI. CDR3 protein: CASRTSRGTGELFF. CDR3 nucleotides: TGTGCCAGCAGGACTAGCAGGGGCACCGGGGAGCTGTTTTTT.

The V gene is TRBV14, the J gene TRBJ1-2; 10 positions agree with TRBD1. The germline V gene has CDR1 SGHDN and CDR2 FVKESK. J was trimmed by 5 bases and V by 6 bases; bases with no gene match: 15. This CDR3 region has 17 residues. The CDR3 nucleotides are TGTGCCAGCAGTCCGGGACAGGGGATACTGGGGTCGTATGGCTACACCTTC. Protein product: CASSPGQGILGSYGYTF.

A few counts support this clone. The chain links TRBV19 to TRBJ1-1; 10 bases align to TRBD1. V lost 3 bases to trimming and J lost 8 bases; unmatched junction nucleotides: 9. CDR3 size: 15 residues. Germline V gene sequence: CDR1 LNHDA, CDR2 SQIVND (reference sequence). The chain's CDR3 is CASSMGTGEYGEAFF. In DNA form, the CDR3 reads TGTGCCAGTAGTATGGGGACAGGGGAGTACGGAGAAGCTTTCTTT.

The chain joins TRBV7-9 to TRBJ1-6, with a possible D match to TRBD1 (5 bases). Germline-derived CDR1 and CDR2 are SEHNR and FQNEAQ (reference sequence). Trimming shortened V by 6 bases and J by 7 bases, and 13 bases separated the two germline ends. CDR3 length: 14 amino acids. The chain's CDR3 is CASRSGRQNSPLHF. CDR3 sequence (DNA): TGTGCCAGCAGATCCGGTAGACAGAATTCACCCCTCCACTTT.